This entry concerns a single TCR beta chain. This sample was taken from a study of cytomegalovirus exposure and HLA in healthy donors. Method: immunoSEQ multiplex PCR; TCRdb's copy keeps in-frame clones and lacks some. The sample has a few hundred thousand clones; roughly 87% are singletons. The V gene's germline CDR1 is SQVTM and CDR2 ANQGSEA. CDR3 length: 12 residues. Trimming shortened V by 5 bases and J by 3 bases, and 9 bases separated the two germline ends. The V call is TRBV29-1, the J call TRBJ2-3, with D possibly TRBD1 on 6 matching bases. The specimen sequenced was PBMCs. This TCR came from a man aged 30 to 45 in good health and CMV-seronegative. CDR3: CSVLTGTDTQYF. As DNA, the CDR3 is TGCAGCGTTTTAACAGGGACAGATACGCAGTATTTT.